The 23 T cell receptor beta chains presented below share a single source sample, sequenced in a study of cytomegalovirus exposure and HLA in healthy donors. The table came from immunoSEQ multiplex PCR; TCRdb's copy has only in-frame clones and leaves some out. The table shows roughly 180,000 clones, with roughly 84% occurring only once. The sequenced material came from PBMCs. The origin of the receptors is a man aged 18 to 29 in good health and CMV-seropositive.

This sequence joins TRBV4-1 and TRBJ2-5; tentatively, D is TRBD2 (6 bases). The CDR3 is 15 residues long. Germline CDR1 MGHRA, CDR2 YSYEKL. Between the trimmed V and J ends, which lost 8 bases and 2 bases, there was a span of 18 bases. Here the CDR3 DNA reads TGCGCCAGCGGACTTTTGGGACTCGAACAAGAGACCCAGTACTTC. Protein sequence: CASGLLGLEQETQYF.

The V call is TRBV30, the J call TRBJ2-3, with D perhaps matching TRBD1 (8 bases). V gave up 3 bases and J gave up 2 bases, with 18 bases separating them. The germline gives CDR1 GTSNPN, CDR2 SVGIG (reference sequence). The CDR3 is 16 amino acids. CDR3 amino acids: CAWRGRVRGLTDTQYF. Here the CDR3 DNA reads TGTGCCTGGAGAGGGAGGGTCAGGGGGCTCACAGATACGCAGTATTTT.

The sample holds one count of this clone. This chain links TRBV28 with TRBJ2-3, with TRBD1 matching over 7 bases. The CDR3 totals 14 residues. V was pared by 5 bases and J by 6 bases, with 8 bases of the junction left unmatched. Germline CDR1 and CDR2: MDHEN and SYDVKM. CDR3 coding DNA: TGTGCCAGCAGTATAACAGGGGTGGGGGATACGCAGTATTTT. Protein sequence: CASSITGVGDTQYF.

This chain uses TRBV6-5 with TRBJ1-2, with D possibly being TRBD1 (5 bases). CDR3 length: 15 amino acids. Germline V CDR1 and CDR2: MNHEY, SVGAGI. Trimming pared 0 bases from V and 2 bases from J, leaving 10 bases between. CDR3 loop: CASSYSRGSNYGYTF. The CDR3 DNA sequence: TGTGCCAGCAGTTACTCGCGGGGGAGCAACTATGGCTACACCTTC.

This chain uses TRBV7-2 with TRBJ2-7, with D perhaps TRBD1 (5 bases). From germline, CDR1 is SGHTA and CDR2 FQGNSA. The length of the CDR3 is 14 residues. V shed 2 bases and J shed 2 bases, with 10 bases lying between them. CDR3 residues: CASSLSYRTYEQYF. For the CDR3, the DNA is TGTGCCAGCAGCTTATCCTACAGGACCTACGAGCAGTACTTC.

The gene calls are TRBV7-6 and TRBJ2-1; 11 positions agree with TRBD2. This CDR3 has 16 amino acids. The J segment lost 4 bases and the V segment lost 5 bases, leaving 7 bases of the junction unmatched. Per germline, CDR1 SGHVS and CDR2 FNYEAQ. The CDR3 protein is CASSKSGTSGYNEQFF. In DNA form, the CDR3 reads TGTGCCAGCAGCAAATCCGGGACTAGCGGTTACAATGAGCAGTTCTTC.

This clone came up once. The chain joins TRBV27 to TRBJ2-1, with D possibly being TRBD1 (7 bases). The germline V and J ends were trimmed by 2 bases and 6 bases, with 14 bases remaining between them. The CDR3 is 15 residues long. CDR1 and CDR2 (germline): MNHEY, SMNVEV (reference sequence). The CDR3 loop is CASSLRTGGPNEQFF. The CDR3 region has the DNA TGTGCCAGCAGTTTAAGGACAGGAGGGCCCAATGAGCAGTTCTTC.

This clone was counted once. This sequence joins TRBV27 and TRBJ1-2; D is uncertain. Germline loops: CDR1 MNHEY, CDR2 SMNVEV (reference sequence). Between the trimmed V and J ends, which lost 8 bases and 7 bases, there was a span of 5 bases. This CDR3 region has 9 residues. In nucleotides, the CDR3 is TGTGCCAGCCCCTCTGGCTACACCTTC. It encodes CASPSGYTF.

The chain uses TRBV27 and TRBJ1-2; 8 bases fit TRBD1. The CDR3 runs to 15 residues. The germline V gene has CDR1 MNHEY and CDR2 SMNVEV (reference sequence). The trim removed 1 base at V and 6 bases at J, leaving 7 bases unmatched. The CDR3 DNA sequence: TGTGCCAGCAGTTTATATCCGGGACAGGCCAATGGCTACACCTTC. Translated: CASSLYPGQANGYTF.

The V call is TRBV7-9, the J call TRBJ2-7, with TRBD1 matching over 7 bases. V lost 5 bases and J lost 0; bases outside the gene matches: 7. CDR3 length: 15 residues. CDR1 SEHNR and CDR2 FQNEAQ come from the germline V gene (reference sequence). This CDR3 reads CASSRRDSFSYEQYF. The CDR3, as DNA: TGTGCCAGCAGCCGCCGGGACAGCTTCTCCTACGAGCAGTACTTC.

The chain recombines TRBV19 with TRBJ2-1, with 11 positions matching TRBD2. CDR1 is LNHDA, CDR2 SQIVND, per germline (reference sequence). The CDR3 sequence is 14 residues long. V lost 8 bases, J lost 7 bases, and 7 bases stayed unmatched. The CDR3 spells CASAETSGMNEQFF. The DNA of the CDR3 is TGTGCCAGTGCAGAGACTAGCGGGATGAATGAGCAGTTCTTC. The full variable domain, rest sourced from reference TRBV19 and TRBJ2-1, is DGGITQSPKYLFRKEGQNVTLSCEQNLNHDAMYWYRQDPGQGLRLIYYSQIVNDFQKGDIAEGYSVSREKKESFPLTVTSAQKNPTAFYLCASAETSGMNEQFFGPGTRLTVL.

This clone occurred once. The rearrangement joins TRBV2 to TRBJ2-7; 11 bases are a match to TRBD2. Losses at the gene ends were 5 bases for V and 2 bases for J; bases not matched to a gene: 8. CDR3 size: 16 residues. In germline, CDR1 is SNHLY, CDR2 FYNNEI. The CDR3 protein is CASSLLAGGFAYEQYF. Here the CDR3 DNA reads TGTGCCAGCAGTCTTTTAGCGGGAGGGTTCGCCTACGAGCAGTACTTC.

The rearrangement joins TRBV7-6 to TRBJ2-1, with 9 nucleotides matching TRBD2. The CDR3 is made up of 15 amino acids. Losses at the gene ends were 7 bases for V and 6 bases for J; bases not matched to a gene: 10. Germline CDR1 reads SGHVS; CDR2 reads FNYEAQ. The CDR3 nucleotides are TGTGCCAGCATGCCGACCGGGACTAGCTTCAATGAGCAGTTCTTC. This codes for CASMPTGTSFNEQFF.

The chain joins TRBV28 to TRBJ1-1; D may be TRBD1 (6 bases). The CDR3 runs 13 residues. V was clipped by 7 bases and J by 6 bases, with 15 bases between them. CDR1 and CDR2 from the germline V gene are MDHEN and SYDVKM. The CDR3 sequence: CASTAQGSAEAFF. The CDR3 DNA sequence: TGTGCCAGCACCGCTCAGGGGTCCGCTGAAGCTTTCTTT. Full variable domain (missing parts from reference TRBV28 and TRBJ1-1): DVKVTQSSRYLVKRTGEKVFLECVQDMDHENMFWYRQDPGLGLRLIYFSYDVKMKEKGDIPEGYSVSREKKERFSLILESASTNQTSMYLCASTAQGSAEAFFGQGTRLTVV.

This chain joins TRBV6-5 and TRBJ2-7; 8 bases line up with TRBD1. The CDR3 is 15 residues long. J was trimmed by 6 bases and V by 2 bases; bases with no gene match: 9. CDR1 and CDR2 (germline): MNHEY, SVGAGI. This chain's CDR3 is CASSYAWTQGAEQYF. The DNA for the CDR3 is TGTGCCAGCAGTTACGCTTGGACGCAGGGGGCCGAGCAGTACTTC.

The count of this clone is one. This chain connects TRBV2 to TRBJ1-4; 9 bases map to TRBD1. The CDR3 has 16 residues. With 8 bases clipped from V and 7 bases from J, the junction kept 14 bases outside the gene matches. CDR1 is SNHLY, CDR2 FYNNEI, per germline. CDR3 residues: CASLLNPGQGSEKLFF. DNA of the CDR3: TGTGCCAGCCTCTTAAATCCGGGACAGGGTAGTGAAAAACTGTTTTTT. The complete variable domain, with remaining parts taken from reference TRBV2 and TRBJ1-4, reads EPEVTQTPSHQVTQMGQEVILRCVPISNHLYFYWYRQILGQKVEFLVSFYNNEISEKSEIFDDQFSVERPDGSNFTLKIRSTKLEDSAMYFCASLLNPGQGSEKLFFGSGTQLSVL.

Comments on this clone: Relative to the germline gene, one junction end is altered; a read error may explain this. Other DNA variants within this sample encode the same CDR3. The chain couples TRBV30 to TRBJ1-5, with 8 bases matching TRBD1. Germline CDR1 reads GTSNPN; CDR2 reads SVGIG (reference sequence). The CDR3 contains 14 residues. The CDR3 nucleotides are TGCGCCTGGCTGCGGGACAGGCAGAATCAGCCCCAGCATTTT. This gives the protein CAWLRDRQNQPQHF. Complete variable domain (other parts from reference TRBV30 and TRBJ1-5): SQTIHQWPATLVQPVGSPLSLECTVEGTSNPNLYWYRQAAGRGLQLLFYSVGIGQISSEVPQNLSASRPQDRQFILSSKKLLLSDSGFYLCAWLRDRQNQPQHFGDGTRLSIL.

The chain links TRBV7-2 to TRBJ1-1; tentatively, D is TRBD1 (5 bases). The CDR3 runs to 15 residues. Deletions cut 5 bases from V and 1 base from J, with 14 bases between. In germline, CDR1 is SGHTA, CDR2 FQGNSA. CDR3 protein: CASSTGGVGNTEAFF. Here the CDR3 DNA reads TGTGCCAGCAGCACCGGAGGGGTGGGGAACACTGAAGCTTTCTTT. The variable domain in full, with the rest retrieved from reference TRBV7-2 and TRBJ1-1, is GAGVSQSPSNKVTEKGKDVELRCDPISGHTALYWYRQSLGQGLEFLIYFQGNSAPDKSGLPSDRFSAERTGGSVSTLTIQRTQQEDSAVYLCASSTGGVGNTEAFFGQGTRLTVV.

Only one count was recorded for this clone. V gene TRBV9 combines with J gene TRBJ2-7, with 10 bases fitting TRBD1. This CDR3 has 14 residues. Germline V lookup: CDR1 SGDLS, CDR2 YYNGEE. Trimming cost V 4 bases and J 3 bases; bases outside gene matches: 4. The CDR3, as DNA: TGTGCCAGCAGCCCCCGGGACAGGGGCTACGAGCAGTACTTC. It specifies CASSPRDRGYEQYF.

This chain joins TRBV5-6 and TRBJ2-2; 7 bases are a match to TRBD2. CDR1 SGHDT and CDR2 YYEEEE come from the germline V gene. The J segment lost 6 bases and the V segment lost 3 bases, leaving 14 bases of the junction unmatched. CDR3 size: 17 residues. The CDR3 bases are TGTGCCAGCAGCTCCCCCCTAGCCGGGGGGTTCTCCGGGGAGCTGTTTTTT. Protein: CASSSPLAGGFSGELFF.

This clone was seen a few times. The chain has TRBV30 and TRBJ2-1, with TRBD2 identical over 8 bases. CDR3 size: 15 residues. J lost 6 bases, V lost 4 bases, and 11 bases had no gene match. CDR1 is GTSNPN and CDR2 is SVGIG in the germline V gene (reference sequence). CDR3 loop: CAWTMGLAGGNEQFF. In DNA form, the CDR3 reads TGTGCCTGGACCATGGGGCTAGCGGGCGGCAATGAGCAGTTCTTC.

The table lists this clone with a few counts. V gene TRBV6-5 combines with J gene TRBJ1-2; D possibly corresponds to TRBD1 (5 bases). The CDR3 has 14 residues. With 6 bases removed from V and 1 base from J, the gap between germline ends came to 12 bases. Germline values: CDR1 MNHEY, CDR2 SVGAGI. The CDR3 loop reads CASRLVRGNYGYTF. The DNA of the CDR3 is TGTGCCAGCAGGCTTGTTAGGGGTAACTATGGCTACACCTTC.

The CDR3 DNA sequence: TGCAGCGTTAGGGGGGGCGGAACCCAGTACTTC. It translates to CSVRGGGTQYF. This chain connects TRBV29-1 to TRBJ2-5; D is perhaps TRBD2 (7 bases). CDR3 size: 11 residues. With 5 bases removed from V and 8 bases from J, the gap between germline ends came to 12 bases. Germline V CDR1 and CDR2: SQVTM, ANQGSEA. The whole variable domain, filled in from reference TRBV29-1 and TRBJ2-5, reads SAVISQKPSRDICQRGTSLTIQCQVDSQVTMMFWYRQQPGQSLTLIATANQGSEATYESGFVIDKFPISRPNLTFSTLTVSNMSPEDSSIYLCSVRGGGTQYFGPGTRLLVL.